The clone carrying this T cell receptor (beta chain) was counted a few times. This record belongs to a study of CD8 T cells in acute hepatitis C reinfection. Using immunoSEQ multiplex PCR, the repertoire was profiled, and TCRdb retains in-frame clones only, with some absent. This sample has tens of thousands of clones, with 70% to 90% found just once. CDR3 length: 16 amino acids. Germline V gene lookup returns CDR1 SQVTM and CDR2 ANQGSEA. Trimming cost V 3 bases and J 6 bases; bases outside gene matches: 14. The time point was: naive CD8 control sorted from an acute-time-point sample. The chain carries TRBV29-1 and TRBJ2-1; 7 nucleotides match TRBD2. This receptor was obtained from a woman aged 18-29 years who spontaneously cleared hepatitis C infection. Sequencing input: naive CD8+ T cells from PBMCs. The CDR3: CSVEDVAGRPPNEQFF. The CDR3, as DNA: TGCAGCGTTGAGGACGTAGCGGGTAGACCGCCCAATGAGCAGTTCTTC.